These T cell receptor beta chains were read from a single sample in a study of shared clonotypes between healthy human individuals. The method was immunoSEQ multiplex PCR; TCRdb's version includes in-frame clones alone and lacks a portion of them. The data hold roughly 500,000 clones, with 76% observed a single time. Specimen: PBMCs. The source of these receptors is a woman in her forties in good health. Some clones in this sample may be carry-over from other donors' samples. The conserved cysteine and the conserved F or W are not part of the CDR3 here.

V,J,CDR3
TRBV4-1,TRBJ2-7,ASSQAERGAYEQY
TRBV15,TRBJ2-2,ATSRVLAGGNGELF
TRBV5-5,TRBJ2-7,ASSLGSGGTEQY
TRBV28,TRBJ2-7,ASSLPGSGKNEQY
TRBV5-1,TRBJ2-7,ASTSGGAYEQY
TRBV19,TRBJ1-4,ASSIAPAEKLF
TRBV5-1,TRBJ2-1,ASSIDSSSYNEQF
TRBV6-1,TRBJ1-2,ASSELRAGGNYGYT
TRBV15,TRBJ2-7,ATSRRTVSYEQY
TRBV6-6,TRBJ1-1,ASSQSGASHTEAF
TRBV7-3,TRBJ2-1,ASSLGVGREQF
TRBV7-9,TRBJ2-1,ASSQDGRGNEQF
TRBV7-3,TRBJ2-2,ASSSNTNTGELF
TRBV28,TRBJ2-7,ASSLYRGGKIEQY
TRBV7-2,TRBJ2-1,ASSSQGANEQF
TRBV7-6,TRBJ2-5,ASSFRFQETQY
TRBV30,TRBJ2-2,AWTMRGKLAEPLNTGELF
TRBV18,TRBJ2-1,ASSPRASGHNEQF
TRBV30,TRBJ2-7,AWSVGPTSYEQY
TRBV7-8,TRBJ2-1,ASSTTRQGDYNEQF
TRBV27,TRBJ2-7,ASSRAIQGGEQY
TRBV28,TRBJ2-3,ASSLSGRGDTQY
TRBV2,TRBJ2-7,ASSEFANEQY
TRBV11-1,TRBJ1-4,ASSLGRTATNEKLF
TRBV14,TRBJ1-1,ASSQDGTEAF
TRBV19,TRBJ1-5,ASSIYRGINQPQH
TRBV5-6,TRBJ2-3,ASSLFWGLASTDTQY